The 16 T cell receptor beta chains listed next were all sequenced from one sample in a study of blood T cells in healthy people across ages. Using a J-beta primer mix together with a sample-barcoded 5' primer, a second PCR was run for about 6 to 12 cycles. TCRdb analysed the 5' RACE reads with MiXCR anew, one entry per CDR3 protein. The sample shows roughly 1.5 million distinct CDR3 sequences, under 55% of them seen only once. Sequencing was performed on blood. The source of these receptors is a woman aged 18-30 years in good health.

CDR3 DNA: TGTGCCAGCAGCCAATCCCAGGGGACCCGGGGTTCTCAGCCCCAGCATTTT. It specifies CASSQSQGTRGSQPQHF. V is TRBV4-2 and J is TRBJ1-5; D is possibly TRBD1 (6 bases). The CDR3 has 17 amino acids. Germline loops: CDR1 LGHNA, CDR2 YNFKEQ. V was trimmed by 2 bases and J by 6 bases, leaving 20 bases between them.

The gene calls are TRBV7-9 and TRBJ2-7, with 8 bases identical to TRBD1. The CDR3 has 14 amino acids. V lost 5 bases to trimming and J lost 2 bases; unmatched junction nucleotides: 5. CDR1 and CDR2 (germline): SEHNR, FQNEAQ (reference sequence). CDR3 protein: CASSRDRFPYEQYF. The DNA of the CDR3 is TGTGCCAGCAGCCGGGACAGGTTTCCCTACGAGCAGTACTTC.

The chain carries TRBV6-5 and TRBJ2-6; perhaps TRBD1 as D (6 bases). Deletions cut 5 bases from V and 0 bases from J, with 14 bases between. Germline values: CDR1 MNHEY, CDR2 SVGAGI. This CDR3 is 17 amino acids long. DNA for the CDR3: TGTGCCAGCAGTAGGCAGGGGCCCTACTCTGGGGCCAACGTCCTGACTTTC. It translates to CASSRQGPYSGANVLTF.

This clonotype has just one count. The CDR3 bases are TGTGCCAGCAGGGAGACACTTATCAGTGAGCAGTTCTTC. Translated, it gives CASRETLISEQFF. The genes are TRBV25-1 and TRBJ2-1; no clear D gene. Germline CDR1 reads MGHDK; CDR2 reads SYGVNS. Trimming left V 6 bases short and J 9 bases short, with 15 bases between. The CDR3 has 13 residues.

V and J are TRBV7-2 and TRBJ1-3; D gene uncertain. Germline V lookup: CDR1 SGHTA, CDR2 FQGNSA. Trimming cost V 6 bases and J 0 bases, with 9 bases left between them. CDR3 length: 14 amino acids. CDR3 nucleotides: TGTGCCAGCAGAGAGGCGTCCTCTGGAAACACCATATATTTT. Translated: CASREASSGNTIYF.

The V call is TRBV7-2, the J call TRBJ2-1, with 10 positions matching TRBD2. Trimming took 3 bases from V and 4 from J; bases not matched to a gene: 6. Germline CDR1 is SGHTA and CDR2 is FQGNSA. This CDR3 is built from 16 residues. CDR3 protein: CASSLSSGGRYNEQFF. The CDR3 DNA sequence: TGTGCCAGCAGCTTGTCTAGCGGGGGAAGATACAATGAGCAGTTCTTC.

This sequence joins TRBV10-3 and TRBJ2-7; D possibly matches TRBD1 or TRBD2 (5 bases each). With 4 bases removed from V and 4 bases from J, the gap between germline ends came to 14 bases. This CDR3 region has 14 residues. The germline gives CDR1 ENHRY, CDR2 SYGVKD. The CDR3 spells CAISVVGGGYEQYF. CDR3 bases: TGTGCCATCAGTGTAGTGGGTGGGGGATACGAGCAGTACTTC.

This clonotype was recorded only once. The CDR3 region has the DNA TGTGCCAGCAGCGTCTGGGGGGCGATCGGTGGCTACACCTTC. It is translated as CASSVWGAIGGYTF. The genes are TRBV6-2 or TRBV6-3 and TRBJ1-2; possibly TRBD1 for D (6 bases). The V end lost 6 bases, the J end lost 7 bases, and 18 bases lay between the germline ends. CDR3 length: 14 residues. Looked up from germline, CDR1 is MNHEY and CDR2 is SVGEGT.

This CDR3 reads CASSFRAGGLGEQFF. The CDR3 DNA is TGTGCCAGCAGCTTTCGGGCGGGAGGGCTTGGTGAGCAGTTCTTC. V usage is TRBV7-2 and J usage is TRBJ2-1, with 9 bases that match TRBD2. With 3 bases clipped from V and 9 bases from J, the junction kept 9 bases outside the gene matches. From germline, CDR1 is SGHTA and CDR2 FQGNSA. This CDR3 is built from 15 residues.

With respect to this clonotype: One junction end disagrees with the germline gene, perhaps due to a read error. The genes are TRBV24-1 and TRBJ2-1; TRBD2 agrees at 10 bases. The germline V gene encodes CDR1 KGHDR and CDR2 SFDVKD. The CDR3 totals 16 residues. CDR3 amino acids: CSTSDPLAGIYNEQFF. The CDR3 bases are TGTTCCACCAGTGACCCACTAGCGGGAATTTACAATGAGCAGTTCTTC.

V and J are TRBV24-1 and TRBJ1-5; D is possibly TRBD1 (5 bases). The germline CDR1 and CDR2 sequences are KGHDR and SFDVKD. The CDR3 runs 13 residues. Trimming stripped 6 bases from V and 10 bases from J, with 15 bases between. Here the CDR3 reads CATSRDSGGPQHF. The CDR3 DNA reads as TGTGCCACCAGTCGGGACTCCGGAGGTCCCCAGCATTTT.

The chain couples TRBV20-1 to TRBJ1-4; 9 bases map to TRBD1. After removal of 1 base from V and 8 bases from J, the junction contained 8 bases not matched to a gene. CDR1 and CDR2 (germline): DFQATT, SNEGSKA (reference sequence). This CDR3 region has 15 residues. CDR3 amino acids: CSARGKQGAGEKLFF. CDR3 nucleotide sequence: TGCAGTGCTAGAGGAAAACAGGGGGCCGGGGAAAAACTGTTTTTT.

The chain employs TRBV19 and TRBJ2-7; D is uncertain. This CDR3 region has 13 residues. V was trimmed by 6 bases and J by 2 bases, leaving 11 bases between them. From germline, CDR1 is LNHDA and CDR2 SQIVND (reference sequence). The CDR3: CASSNGPAYEQYF. CDR3 DNA sequence: TGTGCCAGTAGCAACGGACCAGCCTACGAGCAGTACTTC. Complete variable domain (other parts from reference TRBV19 and TRBJ2-7): DGGITQSPKYLFRKEGQNVTLSCEQNLNHDAMYWYRQDPGQGLRLIYYSQIVNDFQKGDIAEGYSVSREKKESFPLTVTSAQKNPTAFYLCASSNGPAYEQYFGPGTRLTVT.

This chain links TRBV7-2 with TRBJ2-7, with TRBD2 as a possible D gene (6 bases). CDR3 length: 17 residues. Trimming removed 5 bases at V and 0 bases at J, with 20 bases between. Germline loops: CDR1 SGHTA, CDR2 FQGNSA. DNA of the CDR3: TGTGCCAGCAGCCGAGACACTATTGGACTATCCTCCTACGAGCAGTACTTC. It encodes CASSRDTIGLSSYEQYF.

The table lists this clonotype with a few counts. This chain joins TRBV24-1 and TRBJ2-1; 7 nucleotides align to TRBD1. The ends lost 2 bases at V and 7 bases at J; junction bases unmatched: 7. CDR3 length equals 15 residues. Germline V CDR1 and CDR2: KGHDR, SFDVKD. CDR3 residues: CATSDSRGPGNEQFF. The DNA for the CDR3 is TGTGCCACCAGTGATTCGAGGGGGCCTGGTAATGAGCAGTTCTTC.

This chain joins TRBV10-3 and TRBJ1-2, with TRBD1 as a possible D gene (5 bases). The ends were cut back, 10 bases at V and 5 bases at J, with 23 bases in the middle. The CDR3 loop spans 15 amino acids. The germline gives CDR1 ENHRY, CDR2 SYGVKD. This chain's CDR3 is CASSSGTISYYGYTF. The CDR3 DNA is TGTGCCAGTAGCTCCGGGACGATTTCATATTATGGCTACACCTTC.